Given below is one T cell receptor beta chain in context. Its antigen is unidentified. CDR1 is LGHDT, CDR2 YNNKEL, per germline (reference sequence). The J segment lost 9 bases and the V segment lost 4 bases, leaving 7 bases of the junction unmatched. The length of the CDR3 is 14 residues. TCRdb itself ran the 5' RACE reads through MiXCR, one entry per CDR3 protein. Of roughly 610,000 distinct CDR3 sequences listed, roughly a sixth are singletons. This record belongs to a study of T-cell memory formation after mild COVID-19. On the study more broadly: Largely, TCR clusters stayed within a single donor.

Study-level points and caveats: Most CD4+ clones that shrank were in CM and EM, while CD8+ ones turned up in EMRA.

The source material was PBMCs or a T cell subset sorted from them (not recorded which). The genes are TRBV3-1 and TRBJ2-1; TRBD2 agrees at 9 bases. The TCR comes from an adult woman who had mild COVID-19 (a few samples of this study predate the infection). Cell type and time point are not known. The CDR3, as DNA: TGTGCCAGCAGCCGGTCTAGCGGGGTGCCTGAGCAGTTCTTC. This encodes CASSRSSGVPEQFF.